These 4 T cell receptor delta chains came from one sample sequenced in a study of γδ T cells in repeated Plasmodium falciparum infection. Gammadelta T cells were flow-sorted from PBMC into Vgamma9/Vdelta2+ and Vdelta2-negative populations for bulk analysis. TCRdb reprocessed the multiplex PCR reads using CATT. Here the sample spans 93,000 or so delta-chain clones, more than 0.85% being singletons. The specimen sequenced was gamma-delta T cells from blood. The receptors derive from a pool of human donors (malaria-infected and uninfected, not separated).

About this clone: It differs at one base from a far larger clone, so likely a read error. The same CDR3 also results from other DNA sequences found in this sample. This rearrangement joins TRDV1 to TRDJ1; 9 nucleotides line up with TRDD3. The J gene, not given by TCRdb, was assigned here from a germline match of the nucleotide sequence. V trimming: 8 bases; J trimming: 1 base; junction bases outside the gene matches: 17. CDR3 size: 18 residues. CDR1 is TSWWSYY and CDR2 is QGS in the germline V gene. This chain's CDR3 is CALWCPYLLGDGTDKLIF. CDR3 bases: TGTGCTCTTTGGTGTCCCTATCTACTGGGGGACGGCACCGATAAACTCATCTTT.

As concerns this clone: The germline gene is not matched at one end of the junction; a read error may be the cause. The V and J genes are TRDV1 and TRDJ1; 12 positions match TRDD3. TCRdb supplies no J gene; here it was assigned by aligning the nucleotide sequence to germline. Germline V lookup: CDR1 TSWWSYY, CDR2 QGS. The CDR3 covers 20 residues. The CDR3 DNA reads TGCTCTGCAGTCGGGGCCTCCGTTTACTGGGGGATACACTACACCGATAAACTCATCTTT. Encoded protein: CSAVGASVYWGIHYTDKLIF.

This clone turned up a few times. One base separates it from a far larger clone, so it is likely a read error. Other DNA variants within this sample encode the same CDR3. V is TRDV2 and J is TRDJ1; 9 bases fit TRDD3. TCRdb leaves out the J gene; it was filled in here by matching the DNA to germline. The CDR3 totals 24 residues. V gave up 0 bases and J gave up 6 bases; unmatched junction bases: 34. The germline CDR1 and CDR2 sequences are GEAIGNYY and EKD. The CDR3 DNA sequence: TGTGCCTGTGACACCCTGGCCCCCTCTCCTACGGCTGGGGGATCGTACACTGATGGTCATAAACTCATCTTT. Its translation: CACDTLAPSPTAGGSYTDGHKLIF.

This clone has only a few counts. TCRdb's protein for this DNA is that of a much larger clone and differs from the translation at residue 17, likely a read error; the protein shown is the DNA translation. The CDR3 protein is CACDTITGGLIKLPNYNDKLIF. As DNA, the CDR3 is TGTGCCTGTGACACCATTACTGGGGGATTGATAAAGCTACCGAATTACAACGATAAACTCATCTTT. V gene TRDV2 combines with J gene TRDJ1; TRDD3 agrees at 10 bases. TCRdb is silent on the J gene; assignment here came from matching the DNA to germline. Germline V CDR1 and CDR2: GEAIGNYY, EKD. V was pared by 0 bases and J by 4 bases, with 25 bases of the junction left unmatched. CDR3 length: 22 amino acids.